This T cell receptor (beta chain) appears in the sequencing data of a study of shared clonotypes between healthy human individuals (dated by TCRdb to between 2020 and 2021). About the study as a whole: The cohort comprised two women and a few men aged 18 to 49 years. Different laboratories and diverse techniques were used to prepare libraries and sequence TCR repertoires, to increase sequencing depth and limit assay-specific biases. Each donor's leukapheresis produced roughly between about 0.8 and 10 billion PBMCs. Blood TCR repertoires of four to six healthy adults were deeply sequenced to estimate repertoire size and the extent of clonotype sharing between individuals.

Donors were healthy HIV-negative adults with no recently reported acute infections or vaccinations. Only Caucasian adults living in Nashville, Tennessee, USA were represented among the donors. For unsorted samples, 90 million or so PBMCs were counted and genomic DNA was extracted with the QIAamp DNA Blood Mini kit. Blood was obtained by leukapheresis, after which PBMCs were separated by Ficoll-Histopaque density gradient centrifugation and cryopreserved in liquid nitrogen vapor phase. Overall study outcomes, separate from this receptor: The small number of donors limited the genetic and exposure-history diversity represented. Pairwise subsampling led to the expectation that sequencing depth would affect the degree of clonotype sharing among donors. Sampling was limited to blood, and TCR repertoires in tissue likely differ from TCR repertoires in blood.

From its cysteine to its phenylalanine, the CDR3 spans 16 amino acids. Only CDR3 DNA is held: 48 bases, read in frame from base 1. Trimming takes 2 bases from V and 4 bases from J, and the germline ends sit 15 bases apart. The CDR1 and CDR2 encoded by the germline V gene (reference sequence) are MNHNY and SVGAGI. As concerns this clone: What antigen it recognizes has not been identified. One base away there is no much larger clone; base qualities are not given.

TCR CDR3 regions were amplified from genomic DNA by multiplex PCR using the deep immunoSEQ assay. Genomic DNA extracted from each cell subset was distributed evenly over all wells of several immunoSEQ 96-well plates, and each plate served as one replicate. For unsorted PBMC, around 300 ng genomic DNA, equal to about 29,000 T cell genomes, was loaded into each replicate PCR. Unsorted PBMC genomic DNA was sequenced across ten immunoSEQ deep assay plates. Purified libraries were quantified with a Qubit 3.0 fluorometer, sized on a Bioanalyzer 2100, and re-quantified with the KAPA Library Quantification kit. Every immunoSEQ 96-well plate was sequenced on a separate single-read 150-cycle Illumina NextSeq 550 flow cell. The authors' pipeline ran thus. Because the immunoSEQ output included only junctional sequences and no quality scores, the filtering could not be the same as the filtering used for full-length reads. To assign V/J genes and CDR3, sequences were annotated against IMGT germline references using PyIR, a Python wrapper for IgBLAST v1.9. Reads were filtered out if the reads had weak V/J assignments (E-value above 1e-6), no CDR3, stop codons, out-of-frame junctions, or ambiguous translated residues. V3J clonotypes were defined as sequences sharing the same inferred V gene, J gene, and CDR3 amino acid sequence. To compute the percentage overlap between repertoires, the number of shared unique clonotypes was divided by the size of the smaller repertoire. Repertoire richness was assessed with RTK rarefaction, the Chao1 estimator, and Recon v2.1 estimates of unobserved clonotypes. TCRdb provides this immuneACCESS table in a form limited to in-frame rearrangements. Some clones are lacking; in checked studies, under half of them reflect an unresolved V gene, and why the rest are absent is not known. The V and J calls and the clone size are those of that table, but D and trimming were determined from the DNA. In all, the sample holds over 400,000 clones, and about 84% of those were seen once. Roughly 12% of the sample is in the top ten clones.

The rearrangement joined TRBV6-6 to TRBJ1-3; a weak D assignment points to TRBD1 (6 bases agree). The receptor was isolated from a middle-aged woman in good health. Some clones in this sample may be carry-over from other donors' samples. What was sequenced was PBMCs. At the DNA level, the sequence is TGTGCCAGCAGTTACGCCCCCGGGGGCCGAGGAAACACCATATATTTT. The encoded protein is CASSYAPGGRGNTIYF.